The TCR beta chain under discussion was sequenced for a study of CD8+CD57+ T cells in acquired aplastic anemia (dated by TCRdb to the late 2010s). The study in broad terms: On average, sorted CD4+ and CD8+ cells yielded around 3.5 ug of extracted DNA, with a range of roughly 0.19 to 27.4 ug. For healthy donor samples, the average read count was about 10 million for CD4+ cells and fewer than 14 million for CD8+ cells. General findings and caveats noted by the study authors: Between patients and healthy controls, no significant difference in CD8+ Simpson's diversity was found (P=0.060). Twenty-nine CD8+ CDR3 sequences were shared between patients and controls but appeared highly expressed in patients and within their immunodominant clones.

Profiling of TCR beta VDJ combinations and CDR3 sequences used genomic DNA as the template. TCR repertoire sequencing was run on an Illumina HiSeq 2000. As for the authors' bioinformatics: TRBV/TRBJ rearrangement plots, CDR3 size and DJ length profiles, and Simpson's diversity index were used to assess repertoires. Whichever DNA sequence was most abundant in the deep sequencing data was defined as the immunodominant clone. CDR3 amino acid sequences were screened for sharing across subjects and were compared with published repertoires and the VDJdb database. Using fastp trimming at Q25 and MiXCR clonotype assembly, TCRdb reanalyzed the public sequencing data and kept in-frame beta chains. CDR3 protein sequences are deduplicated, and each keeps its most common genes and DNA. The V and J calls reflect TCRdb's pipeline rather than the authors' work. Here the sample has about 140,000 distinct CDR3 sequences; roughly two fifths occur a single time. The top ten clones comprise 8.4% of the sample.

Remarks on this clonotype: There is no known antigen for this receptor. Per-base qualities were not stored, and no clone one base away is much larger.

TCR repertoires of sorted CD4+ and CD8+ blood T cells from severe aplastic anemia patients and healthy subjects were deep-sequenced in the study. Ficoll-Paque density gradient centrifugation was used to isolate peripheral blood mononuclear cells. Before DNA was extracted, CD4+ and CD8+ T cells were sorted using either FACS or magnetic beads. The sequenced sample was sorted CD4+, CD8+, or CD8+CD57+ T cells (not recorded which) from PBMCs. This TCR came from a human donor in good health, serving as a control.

The DNA is as follows: TGCGCCAGCAGCCAAGGCTTGGCAGGGCGAACTCAGCCCCAGCATTTT. The encoded protein is CASSQGLAGRTQPQHF. The chain was built from TRBV4-1 and TRBJ1-5, with TRBD1 perhaps the D gene, on 5 matching bases. Taken from the germline V gene, the CDR1 and CDR2 loops are MGHRA and YSYEKL. The junction shows trimming of 1 base on V and 6 bases on J, plus 16 bases between the germline ends. Spanning cysteine to phenylalanine, the CDR3 consists of 16 amino acids. Only the CDR3 part of the read is kept: 48 bases, read in frame from the first base.